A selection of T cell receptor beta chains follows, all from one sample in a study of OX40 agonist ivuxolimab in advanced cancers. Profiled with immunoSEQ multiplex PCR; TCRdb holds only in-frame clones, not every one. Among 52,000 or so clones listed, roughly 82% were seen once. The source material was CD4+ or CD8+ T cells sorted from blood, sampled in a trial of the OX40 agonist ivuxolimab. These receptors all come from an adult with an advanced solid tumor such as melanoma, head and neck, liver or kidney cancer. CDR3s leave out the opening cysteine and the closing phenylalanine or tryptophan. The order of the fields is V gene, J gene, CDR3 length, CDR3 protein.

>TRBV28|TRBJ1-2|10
ASAAGNYGYT
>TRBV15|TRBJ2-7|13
ATSRDPYGLNEQY
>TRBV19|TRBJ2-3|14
ASSTTGAASTDTQY
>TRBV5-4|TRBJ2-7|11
ASSFRGGYEQY
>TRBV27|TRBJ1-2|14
ASRPDRLLTNYGYT
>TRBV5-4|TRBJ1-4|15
ASSPRTAGAGNEKLF
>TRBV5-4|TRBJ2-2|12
ASSLEGGDGELF
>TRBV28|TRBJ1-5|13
ASSTGTGGNQPQH
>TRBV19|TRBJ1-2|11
ASSPPGVYGYT
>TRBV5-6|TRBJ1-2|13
ASSPEPSLPYGYT
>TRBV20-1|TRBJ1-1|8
SADKEEAF
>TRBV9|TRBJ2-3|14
ASSVPKPRGTDTQY
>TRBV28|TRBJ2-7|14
ASTNTGPGGFGEQY
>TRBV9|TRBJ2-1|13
ASSVRQGARNEQF
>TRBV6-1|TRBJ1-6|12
ASTPGTPNSPLH
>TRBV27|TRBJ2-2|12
ASKRDSNTGELF
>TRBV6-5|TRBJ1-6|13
ASSVQGGNNSPLH
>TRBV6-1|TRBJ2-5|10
ASSARWETQY
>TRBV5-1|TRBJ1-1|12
ASSFSTPNTEAF
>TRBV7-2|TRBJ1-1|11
ASSLSSNTEAF
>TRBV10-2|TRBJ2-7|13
ASSSGTPPPYEQY
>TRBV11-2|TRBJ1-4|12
ASSLGLRREKLF
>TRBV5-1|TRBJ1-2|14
ASSSRWEERNYGCT
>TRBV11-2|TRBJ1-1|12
ASSSPGQVIKAF
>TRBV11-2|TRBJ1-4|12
ASSRGVVREKLF
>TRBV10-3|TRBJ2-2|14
AISELYTSGPGELF
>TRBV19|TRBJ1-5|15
ASNLGFELYSNQPQH
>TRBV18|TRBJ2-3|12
ASTKQGSTDTQY
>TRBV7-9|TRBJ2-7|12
ASSSGLLSYEQY
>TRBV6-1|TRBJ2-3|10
ASSVVSDTQY
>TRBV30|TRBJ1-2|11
AWSVSGNYGYT
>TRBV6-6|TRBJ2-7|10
ASSQKVHEQY
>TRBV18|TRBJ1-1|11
ASSPRTDTEAF
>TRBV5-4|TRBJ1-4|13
ASTYGGATNEKLF
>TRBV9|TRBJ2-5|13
ASSVAGGSTETQY
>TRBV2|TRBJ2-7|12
ASSEDGGPYEQY
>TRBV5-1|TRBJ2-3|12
ASSLWGRGDTQY
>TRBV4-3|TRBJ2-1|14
ASSQESGGAFHEQF
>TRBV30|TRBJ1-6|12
AWSVHRDNSPLH
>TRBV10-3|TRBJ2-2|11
AIRGYSAGELF
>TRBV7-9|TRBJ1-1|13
ASSSGRQSTSGAF
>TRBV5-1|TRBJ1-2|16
ASSLEPRAWEVNYGYT
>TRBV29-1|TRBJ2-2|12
SVVVTGHTGELF
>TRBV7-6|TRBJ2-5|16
ASSPPRRASGKEETQY
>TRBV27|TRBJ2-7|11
ASSLLQGNEQY